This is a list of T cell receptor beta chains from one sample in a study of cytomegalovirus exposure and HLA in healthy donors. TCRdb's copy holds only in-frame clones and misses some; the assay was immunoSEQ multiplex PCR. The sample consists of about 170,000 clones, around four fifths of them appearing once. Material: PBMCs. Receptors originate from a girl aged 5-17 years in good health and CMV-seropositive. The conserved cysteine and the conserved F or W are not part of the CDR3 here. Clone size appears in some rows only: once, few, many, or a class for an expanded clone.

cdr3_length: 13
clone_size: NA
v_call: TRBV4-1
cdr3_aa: ASSRAWSSYNEQF

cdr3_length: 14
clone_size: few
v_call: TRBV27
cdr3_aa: ASSLIAGPPGTEAF

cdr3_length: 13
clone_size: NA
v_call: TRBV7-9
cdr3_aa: ASSFTTGDTYGYT

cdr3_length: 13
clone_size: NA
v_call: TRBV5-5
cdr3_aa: ASSGGQPNTGELF

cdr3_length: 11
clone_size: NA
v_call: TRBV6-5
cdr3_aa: ASSPGLSYEQY

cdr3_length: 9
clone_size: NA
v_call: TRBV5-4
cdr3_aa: ASSSDNEQF

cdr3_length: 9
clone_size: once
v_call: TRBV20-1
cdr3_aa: SARGATEAF

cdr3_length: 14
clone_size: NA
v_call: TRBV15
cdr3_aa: ATSRVTSGVYNEQF

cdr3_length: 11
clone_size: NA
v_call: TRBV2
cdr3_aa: ASSERVSYEQY

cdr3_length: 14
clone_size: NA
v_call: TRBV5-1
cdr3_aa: ASSLLWDTNTGELF